This TCR beta chain was observed in a study of CD8+ T cells in alopecia areata. Overall study: A regimen of oral tofacitinib, 5 to 10 mg twice daily, was given to treated patients. General study points: In scalp, tofacitinib significantly decreased clonality and expanded CD8+ clones among the top 100. Researchers say the link of baseline CD8+ expansion to response remains uncertain, with one nonresponder.

Treatment meaning: oral pan-JAK inhibitor, 5-10 mg twice daily. In alopecia areata patients, both lesional scalp punch biopsies and peripheral blood were collected. Remarks on this clone: Its antigen is currently unknown.

RNA extraction was followed by reverse transcription into cDNA, which acted as the sequencing template. TCRdb's copy holds only in-frame clones and misses some; the assay was immunoSEQ multiplex PCR. This table has about 190,000 clones, around 60% appearing once. The sequences come from CD4+ T cells sorted from blood, collected between weeks 49 and 50, from a patient treated with tofacitinib. The receptor's source is a human donor with alopecia areata.

CDR3 DNA sequence: TGTGCCAGTTCGGGACGTAAGGAGACCCAGTACTTC. Translated: CASSGRKETQYF. The chain joins TRBV11-2 to TRBJ2-5; perhaps D is TRBD1 or TRBD2 (5 bases each). V lost 9 bases and J lost 5, with 13 bases in between. Per germline, CDR1 SGHAT and CDR2 FQNNGV. There are 12 residues in the CDR3.